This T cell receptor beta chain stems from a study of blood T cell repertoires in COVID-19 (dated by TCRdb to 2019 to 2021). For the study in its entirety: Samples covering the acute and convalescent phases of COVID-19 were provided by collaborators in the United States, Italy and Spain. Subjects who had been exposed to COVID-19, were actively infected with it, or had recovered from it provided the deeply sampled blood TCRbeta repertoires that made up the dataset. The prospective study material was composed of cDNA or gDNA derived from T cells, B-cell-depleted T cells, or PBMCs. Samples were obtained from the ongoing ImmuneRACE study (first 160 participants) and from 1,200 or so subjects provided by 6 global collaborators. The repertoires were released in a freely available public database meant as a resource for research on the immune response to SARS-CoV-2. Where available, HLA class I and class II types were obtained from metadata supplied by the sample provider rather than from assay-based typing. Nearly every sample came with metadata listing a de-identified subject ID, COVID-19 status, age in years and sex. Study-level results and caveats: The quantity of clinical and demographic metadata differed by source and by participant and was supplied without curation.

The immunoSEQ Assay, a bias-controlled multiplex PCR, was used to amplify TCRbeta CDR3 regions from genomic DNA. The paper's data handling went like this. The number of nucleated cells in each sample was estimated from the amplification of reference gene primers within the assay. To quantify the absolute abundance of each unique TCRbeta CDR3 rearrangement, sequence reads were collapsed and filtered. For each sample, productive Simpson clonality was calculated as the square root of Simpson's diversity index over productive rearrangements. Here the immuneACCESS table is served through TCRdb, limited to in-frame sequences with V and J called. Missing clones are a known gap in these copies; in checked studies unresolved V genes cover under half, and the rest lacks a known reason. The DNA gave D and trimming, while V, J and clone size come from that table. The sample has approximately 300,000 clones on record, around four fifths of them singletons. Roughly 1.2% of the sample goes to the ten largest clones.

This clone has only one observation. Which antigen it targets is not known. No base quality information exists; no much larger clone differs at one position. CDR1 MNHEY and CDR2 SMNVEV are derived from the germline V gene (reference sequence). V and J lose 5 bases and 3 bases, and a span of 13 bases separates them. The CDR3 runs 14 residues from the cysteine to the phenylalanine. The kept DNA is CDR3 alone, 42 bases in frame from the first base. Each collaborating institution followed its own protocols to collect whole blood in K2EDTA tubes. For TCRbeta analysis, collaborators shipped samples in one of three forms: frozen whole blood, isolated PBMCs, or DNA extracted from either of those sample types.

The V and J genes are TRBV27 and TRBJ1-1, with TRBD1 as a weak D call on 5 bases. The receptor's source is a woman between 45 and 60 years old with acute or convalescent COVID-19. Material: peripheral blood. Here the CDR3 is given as CASSPRTSYTEAFF. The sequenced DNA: TGTGCCAGCAGTCCCCGGACAAGCTACACTGAAGCTTTCTTT.